These 7 T cell receptor beta chains share one sample of origin, sequenced in a study of control samples from healthy donors and cancer patients. Here immunoSEQ multiplex PCR was the method, and the copy in TCRdb shows in-frame clones only, minus some. The table records roughly 73,000 clones, over 80% of them present only once. Sample: blood. The receptor set was obtained from a woman aged 55 to 70 in good health.

The chain uses TRBV7-9 and TRBJ2-5; no clear D gene. V gave up 1 base and J gave up 3 bases, with 9 bases separating them. Germline V CDR1 and CDR2: SEHNR, FQNEAQ (reference sequence). CDR3 length equals 14 residues. CDR3: CASSLGRFKETQYF. The CDR3, as DNA: TGTGCCAGCAGCTTAGGGCGTTTCAAAGAGACCCAGTACTTC.

V and J are TRBV7-9 and TRBJ1-1, with D unclear. V dropped 7 bases and J dropped 4 bases, with 10 bases sitting between them. The CDR3 spans 12 residues. Germline V lookup: CDR1 SEHNR, CDR2 FQNEAQ (reference sequence). The CDR3, as DNA: TGTGCCAGCACGAAGGCCGGCACTGAAGCTTTCTTT. Translating it yields CASTKAGTEAFF.

The genes are TRBV2 and TRBJ1-1; a possible D gene is TRBD1 (5 bases). This CDR3 is 14 amino acids long. The V end was cut by 4 bases, the J end by 4 bases, with 13 bases between. Germline V gene sequence: CDR1 SNHLY, CDR2 FYNNEI. The CDR3 sequence is CASSGPGRGTEAFF. The CDR3 DNA follows: TGTGCCAGCAGTGGACCGGGGCGAGGCACTGAAGCTTTCTTT.

The genes are TRBV19 and TRBJ2-1; D gene unclear. Trimming stripped 2 bases from V and 7 bases from J, with 6 bases between. Germline V gene data show CDR1 as LNHDA and CDR2 as SQIVND (reference sequence). The CDR3 extends over 12 amino acids. In DNA form, the CDR3 reads TGTGCCAGTAGTATACCCCCAAATGAGCAGTTCTTC. The encoded protein is CASSIPPNEQFF.

V usage is TRBV28 and J usage is TRBJ1-1; D gene uncertain. Trimming removed 2 bases from V and 1 base from J, with 14 bases in between. Per germline, CDR1 MDHEN and CDR2 SYDVKM. This CDR3 is built from 16 residues. For the CDR3, the DNA is TGTGCCAGCAGTTTAGATGTGCGGTTGGCGAACACTGAAGCTTTCTTT. Translating it yields CASSLDVRLANTEAFF.

The chain has TRBV7-3 and TRBJ2-3; D remains unclear. V dropped 5 bases and J dropped 1 base, with 7 bases sitting between them. CDR1 and CDR2 (germline): SGHTA, FQGTGA. The CDR3 is 13 amino acids. CDR3 nucleotide sequence: TGTGCCAGCAGCCGAGCAGGCACAGATACGCAGTATTTT. This codes for CASSRAGTDTQYF.

This clone has a handful of counts. The V and J genes are TRBV3-1 (or the pseudogene TRBV3-2) and TRBJ1-5; D gene ambiguous. This CDR3 contains 15 residues. The V gene's germline CDR1 is LGHDT and CDR2 YNNKEL (reference sequence). Trimming stripped 1 base from V and 4 bases from J, with 11 bases between. CDR3 coding DNA: TGTGCCAGCAGCCAAGGTAGGGCTTCTAATCAGCCCCAGCATTTT. It codes for CASSQGRASNQPQHF.